The next 31 T cell receptor beta chains were all read from a single sample in a study of CD8 T cells in Susac syndrome. Random hexamers primed reverse transcription of about 0.45 to 1 ug RNA. TCRdb re-derived calls from the immunoSEQ multiplex PCR reads in MiXCR, one entry per CDR3 protein. The profile shows just over 300,000 distinct CDR3 sequences, roughly 94% of them singletons. The sample was CD4+ T cells from PBMCs. All receptors come from a human donor with multiple sclerosis.

V gene TRBV6-5 combines with J gene TRBJ1-2; 7 nucleotides line up with TRBD1. The V segment lost 2 bases and the J segment 2 bases; nucleotides outside the gene matches: 5. CDR1 MNHEY and CDR2 SVGAGI come from the germline V gene. This CDR3 has 15 amino acids. In DNA, the CDR3 is TGTGCCAGCAGTTACCGACAGGGTCCCAACTATGGCTACACCTTC. It yields the protein CASSYRQGPNYGYTF.

The chain employs TRBV7-9 and TRBJ1-2, with D perhaps matching TRBD1 (5 bases). CDR1 is SEHNR and CDR2 is FQNEAQ in the germline V gene (reference sequence). V lost 1 base to trimming and J lost 4 bases, with 13 bases between them. The CDR3 length is 15 residues. The CDR3 region has the DNA TGTGCCAGCAGCTTAGATCAGGGTTCGGGCTATGGCTACACCTTC. Translating gives CASSLDQGSGYGYTF. The variable domain in full, completed from reference TRBV7-9 and TRBJ1-2, reads DTGVSQNPRHKITKRGQNVTFRCDPISEHNRLYWYRQTLGQGPEFLTYFQNEAQLEKSRLLSDRFSAERPKGSFSTLEIQRTEQGDSAMYLCASSLDQGSGYGYTFGSGTRLTVV.

The sample holds a few counts of this clonotype. The chain carries TRBV7-2 and TRBJ2-7; 8 bases fit TRBD2. Germline CDR1 and CDR2: SGHTA and FQGNSA. The CDR3 has 12 residues. V shed 4 bases and J 6 bases; nucleotides not matched to a gene: 2. The CDR3 here is CASSSGTSEQYF. As DNA, the CDR3 is TGTGCCAGCAGCTCCGGGACTAGCGAGCAGTACTTC.

The rearrangement links TRBV24-1 to TRBJ1-5; 9 bases line up with TRBD1. The V segment lost 4 bases and the J segment 6 bases; nucleotides outside the gene matches: 6. This CDR3 spans 15 amino acids. In germline, CDR1 is KGHDR, CDR2 SFDVKD. Here the CDR3 reads CATSDPGQGGQPQHF. The CDR3 coding sequence is TGTGCCACCAGTGACCCGGGACAGGGAGGTCAGCCCCAGCATTTT.

V gene TRBV20-1 combines with J gene TRBJ2-1; 11 bases match TRBD2. V was pared by 4 bases and J by 5 bases, with 19 bases of the junction left unmatched. Germline V gives CDR1 DFQATT, CDR2 SNEGSKA (reference sequence). The CDR3 runs 19 residues. DNA for the CDR3: TGCAGTGCTATCCCCAATGGGCTAGCGGGAGGACTTTGGAACAATGAGCAGTTCTTC. It encodes CSAIPNGLAGGLWNNEQFF.

The V and J genes are TRBV5-1 and TRBJ1-3; maybe TRBD1 (6 bases). Deletions cut 0 bases from V and 0 bases from J, with 13 bases between. This CDR3 comprises 17 residues. Germline V CDR1 and CDR2: SGHRS, YFSETQ. Here the CDR3 DNA reads TGCGCCAGCAGCTTGGTGGACAGCTACTACTCTGGAAACACCATATATTTT. This sequence encodes CASSLVDSYYSGNTIYF.

The V call is TRBV11-3, the J call TRBJ2-1, with D uncertain. Germline V CDR1 and CDR2: SGHNT, YENEEA. Trimming removed 0 bases at V and 7 bases at J, with 7 bases between. The CDR3 sequence is 13 residues long. The CDR3 region has the DNA TGTGCCAGCAGCTTAGAAAGTAGGAATGAGCAGTTCTTC. Protein product: CASSLESRNEQFF.

The sample holds one count of this clonotype. The chain has TRBV20-1 and TRBJ2-1; no reliable D call. The CDR3 has 14 residues. The germline CDR1 and CDR2 sequences are DFQATT and SNEGSKA (reference sequence). The ends were cut back, 6 bases at V and 7 bases at J, with 19 bases in the middle. The CDR3: CSANRLTGKNEQFF. CDR3 nucleotide sequence: TGCAGTGCCAACCGACTCACTGGGAAGAATGAGCAGTTCTTC.

The V and J genes are TRBV18 and TRBJ1-1; TRBD1 aligns across 10 bases. V was clipped by 3 bases and J by 5 bases; unmatched bases: 6. CDR1 and CDR2 from the germline V gene are KGHSH and LQKENI. There are 15 residues in the CDR3. CDR3 sequence: CASSPGTGALTEAFF. The DNA of the CDR3 is TGTGCCAGCTCACCGGGGACAGGGGCGCTGACTGAAGCTTTCTTT.

This sequence joins TRBV30 and TRBJ2-6, with 8 bases fitting TRBD1. The CDR3 extends over 18 amino acids. The germline V gene has CDR1 GTSNPN and CDR2 SVGIG (reference sequence). Germline trimming cut 4 bases from V and 0 bases from J; bases unmatched to any gene: 11. The CDR3, as DNA: TGTGCCTGGACCCCCTGGGACAGGATAGCCTCTGGGGCCAACGTCCTGACTTTC. Its protein product is CAWTPWDRIASGANVLTF.

V usage is TRBV29-1 and J usage is TRBJ1-1; the D is unclear. Trimming removed 1 base from V and 1 base from J, with 10 bases in between. The germline gives CDR1 SQVTM, CDR2 ANQGSEA. The CDR3 extends over 14 amino acids. CDR3 coding DNA: TGCAGCGTTGAAGGATCCCAAAGGAACACTGAAGCTTTCTTT. Protein product: CSVEGSQRNTEAFF.

V gene TRBV7-3 combines with J gene TRBJ1-2; TRBD1 might be the D (5 bases). Trimming took off 3 bases at V and 2 bases at J, with 7 bases between the two ends. The CDR3 sequence is 13 residues long. Germline-derived CDR1 and CDR2 are SGHTA and FQGTGA. CDR3 sequence (DNA): TGTGCCAGCAGCTTGGACATGAACTATGGCTACACCTTC. It yields the protein CASSLDMNYGYTF.

The V and J genes are TRBV30 and TRBJ2-2, with D unclear. The V gene's germline CDR1 is GTSNPN and CDR2 SVGIG (reference sequence). This CDR3 is 15 amino acids long. Trimming pared 0 bases from V and 0 bases from J, leaving 8 bases between. The CDR3 sequence is CAWSVMRANTGELFF. CDR3 in DNA: TGTGCCTGGAGTGTGATGAGAGCGAACACCGGGGAGCTGTTTTTT.

The V gene is TRBV5-1, the J gene TRBJ2-5; D possibly corresponds to TRBD1 (6 bases). This CDR3 is 16 amino acids long. V lost 3 bases to trimming and J lost 5 bases, with 20 bases between them. Germline CDR1 is SGHRS and CDR2 is YFSETQ. The CDR3, as DNA: TGCGCCAGCAGCTCACCCCCGGGACAAAGTCCGGAGACCCAGTACTTC. This encodes CASSSPPGQSPETQYF.

The rearrangement joins TRBV19 to TRBJ2-5; the match to TRBD2 covers 10 bases. This CDR3 is built from 15 residues. V gave up 2 bases and J gave up 5 bases; unmatched junction bases: 5. The germline V gene has CDR1 LNHDA and CDR2 SQIVND (reference sequence). The CDR3 coding sequence is TGTGCCAGTAGTATAATTAGCGGGGGGCGTGAGACCCAGTACTTC. Its translation is CASSIISGGRETQYF. Based on the CDR3 plus reference TRBV19 and TRBJ2-5, the full variable domain is DGGITQSPKYLFRKEGQNVTLSCEQNLNHDAMYWYRQDPGQGLRLIYYSQIVNDFQKGDIAEGYSVSREKKESFPLTVTSAQKNPTAFYLCASSIISGGRETQYFGPGTRLLVL.

V gene TRBV5-4 combines with J gene TRBJ2-3; 14 bases are a match to TRBD2. The CDR3 runs 17 residues. J gave up 6 bases and V 1 base, and 7 bases lay outside the gene matches. In germline, CDR1 is SGHNT, CDR2 YYREEE (reference sequence). The CDR3: CASSLRKGLAGEDTQYF. The CDR3 region has the DNA TGTGCCAGCAGCTTGAGAAAGGGACTAGCGGGAGAGGATACGCAGTATTTT. The whole variable domain, filled in from reference TRBV5-4 and TRBJ2-3, reads ETGVTQSPTHLIKTRGQQVTLRCSSQSGHNTVSWYQQALGQGPQFIFQYYREEENGRGNFPPRFSGLQFPNYSSELNVNALELDDSALYLCASSLRKGLAGEDTQYFGPGTRLTVL.

This clonotype was detected once. The rearrangement joins TRBV7-8 to TRBJ2-3, with no clear D. Trimming took off 5 bases at V and 5 bases at J, with 11 bases between the two ends. Germline V gene data show CDR1 as SGHVS and CDR2 as FQNEAQ. CDR3 length equals 13 residues. CDR3: CASSPLKEDTQYF. For the CDR3, the DNA is TGTGCCAGCAGCCCCCTTAAGGAAGATACGCAGTATTTT.

This sequence joins TRBV10-3 and TRBJ2-5; possible D gene TRBD1, 6 bases. V shed 2 bases and J shed 1 base, with 8 bases lying between them. Germline values: CDR1 ENHRY, CDR2 SYGVKD. This CDR3 is built from 14 residues. In nucleotides, the CDR3 is TGTGCCATCAGTGAGGAGGGGGTCCAAGAGACCCAGTACTTC. This translates into CAISEEGVQETQYF.

The CDR3 DNA reads TGTGCCAGCAGCTTAGGCGGGCAGGGGCGGCGGACTTCTAGGCAGTATTTT. This gives the protein CASSLGGQGRRTSRQYF. The chain uses TRBV7-2 and TRBJ2-3, with a weak D call TRBD1 (6 bases). The CDR3 length is 17 residues. The germline gives CDR1 SGHTA, CDR2 FQGNSA. V dropped 1 base and J dropped 11 bases, with 25 bases sitting between them.

J is TRBJ2-7 and V is TRBV25-1, with 7 bases identical to TRBD1. With V trimmed by 6 bases and J by 2 bases, 7 bases remained unmatched. Per germline, CDR1 MGHDK and CDR2 SYGVNS. This CDR3 spans 14 amino acids. CDR3 amino acids: CASRRGQPPYEQYF. The CDR3 nucleotides are TGTGCCAGCAGAAGGGGGCAGCCTCCCTACGAGCAGTACTTC.

This chain joins TRBV9 and TRBJ1-3, with a tentative D call TRBD1 (5 bases). The CDR3 has 17 amino acids. In germline, CDR1 is SGDLS, CDR2 YYNGEE. V dropped 0 bases and J dropped 0 bases, with 13 bases sitting between them. CDR3 in DNA: TGTGCCAGCAGCGTAGCTGGCGGGGCCTTCTCTGGAAACACCATATATTTT. It is translated as CASSVAGGAFSGNTIYF.

This clonotype was detected only once. V and J are TRBV6-1 and TRBJ2-7; TRBD1 aligns across 8 bases. The CDR3 totals 14 residues. Per germline, CDR1 MNHNS and CDR2 SASEGT. V lost 6 bases, J lost 3 bases, and 7 bases stayed unmatched. CDR3 sequence (DNA): TGTGCCAGCAGAATCCAGGGGGCTAACTACGAGCAGTACTTC. Its protein is CASRIQGANYEQYF.

The rearrangement joins TRBV4-1 to TRBJ2-1; D is unresolved. Trimming left V 4 bases short and J 10 bases short, with 23 bases between. Germline V gives CDR1 MGHRA, CDR2 YSYEKL. This CDR3 spans 16 amino acids. The CDR3 loop is CASSRDGGGSWMEQFF. The CDR3, as DNA: TGCGCCAGCAGCCGAGATGGCGGCGGTTCTTGGATGGAGCAGTTCTTC.

The rearrangement uses TRBV20-1 and TRBJ2-4; D unclear. V was shortened by 0 bases and J by 7 bases, with 16 bases between the two germline ends. Germline CDR1 is DFQATT and CDR2 is SNEGSKA (reference sequence). The length of the CDR3 is 15 residues. CDR3 in amino acids: CSARDSYGVGNIQYF. The CDR3 DNA follows: TGCAGTGCTAGAGATTCGTATGGAGTAGGGAACATTCAGTACTTC.

This clonotype appeared a single time. The chain uses TRBV28 and TRBJ2-2; no clear D. V was shortened by 6 bases and J by 4 bases, with 9 bases between the two germline ends. The CDR3 has 13 amino acids. The germline V gene has CDR1 MDHEN and CDR2 SYDVKM. The CDR3 sequence is CASRGRSTGELFF. CDR3 in DNA: TGTGCCAGCAGGGGCAGGTCCACCGGGGAGCTGTTTTTT.

The rearrangement joins TRBV3-1 to TRBJ2-3; perhaps D is TRBD1 or TRBD2 (6 bases each). V was pared by 4 bases and J by 0 bases, with 14 bases between. Germline CDR1 and CDR2: LGHDT and YNNKEL (reference sequence). This CDR3 region has 16 residues. The CDR3 here is CASSRGGLSSTDTQYF. DNA for the CDR3: TGTGCCAGCAGCCGAGGGGGACTGTCTAGCACAGATACGCAGTATTTT.

The chain is built from TRBV6-6 and TRBJ2-1; D is possibly TRBD2 (7 bases). This CDR3 spans 15 amino acids. CDR1 and CDR2 (germline): MNHNY, SVGAGI (reference sequence). The germline V and J ends were trimmed by 2 bases and 7 bases, with 15 bases remaining between them. The CDR3 is CASSYAQGGGNEQFF. The DNA of the CDR3 is TGTGCCAGCAGTTACGCACAGGGCGGGGGAAATGAGCAGTTCTTC.

This clonotype was recorded only once. The genes are TRBV3-1 and TRBJ1-2; 8 nucleotides match TRBD1. The V gene's germline CDR1 is LGHDT and CDR2 YNNKEL (reference sequence). The CDR3 spans 13 residues. V shed 7 bases, J shed 4 bases, and the junction held 5 bases outside the gene matches. The CDR3, as DNA: TGTGCCAGCACCGCCGGACAGGGCTATGGCTACACCTTC. This codes for CASTAGQGYGYTF.

In its sample, this clonotype was seen a few times. The V and J genes are TRBV7-9 and TRBJ2-7, with D perhaps matching TRBD1 or TRBD2 (5 bases each). Germline loops: CDR1 SEHNR, CDR2 FQNEAQ (reference sequence). The CDR3 is 14 amino acids. Trimming pared 1 base from V and 2 bases from J, leaving 9 bases between. CDR3 protein: CASSLVGTPYEQYF. CDR3 DNA: TGTGCCAGCAGCTTAGTAGGGACCCCCTACGAGCAGTACTTC. Supplemented by reference TRBV7-9 and TRBJ2-7, the full variable domain reads DTGVSQNPRHKITKRGQNVTFRCDPISEHNRLYWYRQTLGQGPEFLTYFQNEAQLEKSRLLSDRFSAERPKGSFSTLEIQRTEQGDSAMYLCASSLVGTPYEQYFGPGTRLTVT.

The V and J genes are TRBV5-1 and TRBJ1-2, with a tentative D call TRBD1 (6 bases). Per the germline V gene, CDR1 is SGHRS and CDR2 is YFSETQ. This CDR3 is 15 amino acids long. The V end was cut by 5 bases, the J end by 4 bases, with 18 bases between. The CDR3 reads CASRNSSTGLYGYTF. In nucleotides, the CDR3 is TGCGCCAGCAGAAATAGTTCGACAGGCCTCTATGGCTACACCTTC.

The J gene is TRBJ2-7, the V gene TRBV4-3; 9 nucleotides agree with TRBD2. The CDR3 extends over 15 amino acids. Trimming removed 0 bases from V and 6 bases from J; junction bases left unmatched: 6. Germline CDR1 is LGHNA and CDR2 is YSLEER. CDR3 residues: CASSQDMGGRGEQYF. In DNA form, the CDR3 reads TGCGCCAGCAGCCAAGATATGGGCGGGAGGGGCGAGCAGTACTTC.